The 8 T cell receptor beta chains listed next were all sequenced from one sample in a study of tumor-infiltrating lymphocytes in primary liver carcinoma. Blood RNA came from unsorted whole blood; germline DNA was also extracted. With around 500 ng total RNA as template and a constant-region primer, TCR beta cDNA was made. The TCR beta library was amplified through three nested multiplex PCR rounds in a modified ARM-PCR procedure. A C-beta reverse primer was combined with TRBV1-TRBV30 forward primers in the first two PCR rounds, and each round had around 11 cycles. Using its own MiXCR run on the multiplex PCR reads, TCRdb lists one record per CDR3 protein. The profile shows around 330,000 distinct CDR3 sequences, less than 75% of them singletons. The sequenced material came from peripheral blood. The receptors were gathered from a man in his forties with primary liver carcinoma and hepatitis B virus infection.

The J gene is TRBJ2-7, the V gene TRBV28; no definite D call. The V and J ends lost 5 bases and 13 bases respectively, with 21 bases between them. The germline V gene has CDR1 MDHEN and CDR2 SYDVKM. The CDR3 runs to 13 residues. The CDR3 loop reads CASSLIGPYVHYF. The CDR3 DNA follows: TGTGCCAGCAGTCTAATCGGGCCCTACGTGCACTACTTC.

In regard to this clonotype: With a much larger clone just one base away, this may be a read error. The chain employs TRBV6-6 and TRBJ2-1, with D tentatively TRBD2 (5 bases). V was trimmed by 6 bases and J by 6 bases, leaving 18 bases between them. Germline V gene lookup returns CDR1 MNHNY and CDR2 SVGAGI (reference sequence). The CDR3 extends over 15 amino acids. CDR3 sequence reads: CASSPDGLAFNEQFF. The CDR3 DNA is TGTGCCAGCAGCCCCGACGGTCTAGCCTTCAATGAGCAGTTCTTC.

The chain joins TRBV20-1 to TRBJ2-6, with TRBD2 matching 7 bases. Germline CDR1 reads DFQATT; CDR2 reads SNEGSKA (reference sequence). CDR3 length: 16 residues. V was clipped by 4 bases and J by 3 bases; unmatched bases: 9. CDR3 in amino acids: CSAMGGPTVGANVLTF. The CDR3 nucleotides are TGCAGTGCTATGGGAGGGCCGACGGTTGGGGCCAACGTCCTGACTTTC.

The gene calls are TRBV20-1 and TRBJ2-1; tentatively, D is TRBD1 (6 bases). Trimming took off 3 bases at V and 8 bases at J, with 8 bases between the two ends. The CDR3 runs 11 residues. Germline lookup yields CDR1 DFQATT and CDR2 SNEGSKA (reference sequence). CDR3 in amino acids: CSASGGDEQFF. CDR3 coding DNA: TGCAGTGCTAGTGGGGGCGATGAGCAGTTCTTC.

This clonotype was observed many times. The chain recombines TRBV6-2 or TRBV6-3 with TRBJ1-5, with unresolved D. Looked up from germline, CDR1 is MNHEY and CDR2 is SVGEGT. The V end lost 2 bases, the J end lost 16 bases, and 12 bases lay between the germline ends. This CDR3 is built from 11 residues. The CDR3 spells CASSYGWTVHF. The CDR3 DNA is TGTGCCAGCAGTTACGGTTGGACGGTCCATTTT.

The CDR3, as DNA: TGTGCCAGCGGCGCCAAGGGACGAAACAATGAGCAGTTCTTC. This translates into CASGAKGRNNEQFF. The gene calls are TRBV5-4 and TRBJ2-1; possibly TRBD1 or TRBD2 for D (5 bases each). Trimming removed 7 bases at V and 5 bases at J, with 16 bases between. Germline-derived CDR1 and CDR2 are SGHNT and YYREEE (reference sequence). The CDR3 consists of 14 residues.

This clonotype has a count of ten or more. The V call is TRBV7-9, the J call TRBJ1-2; D might be TRBD1 (6 bases). Trimming removed 5 bases at V and 5 bases at J, with 21 bases between. CDR3 length equals 16 residues. Per the germline V gene, CDR1 is SEHNR and CDR2 is FQNEAQ (reference sequence). The CDR3 loop is CASSARDTPSGYGYTF. The CDR3 DNA is TGTGCCAGCAGCGCGCGGGACACCCCAAGTGGGTATGGCTACACCTTC.

As to this clonotype: It may be a read error: a sequence one base away is much more abundant. The chain has TRBV7-8 and TRBJ1-4, with 7 bases matching TRBD1. This CDR3 has 15 amino acids. Germline values: CDR1 SGHVS, CDR2 FQNEAQ. The CDR3 region is CVSSLKQGTNEKLFF. The CDR3 nucleotides read TGTGTCAGCAGCTTAAAACAGGGGACTAATGAAAAACTGTTTTTT. Drawing the rest from reference TRBV7-8 and TRBJ1-4, the complete variable domain is GAGVSQSPRYKVAKRGQDVALRCDPISGHVSLFWYQQALGQGPEFLTYFQNEAQLDKSGLPSDRFFAERPEGSVSTLKIQRTQQEDSAVYLCVSSLKQGTNEKLFFGSGTQLSVL.